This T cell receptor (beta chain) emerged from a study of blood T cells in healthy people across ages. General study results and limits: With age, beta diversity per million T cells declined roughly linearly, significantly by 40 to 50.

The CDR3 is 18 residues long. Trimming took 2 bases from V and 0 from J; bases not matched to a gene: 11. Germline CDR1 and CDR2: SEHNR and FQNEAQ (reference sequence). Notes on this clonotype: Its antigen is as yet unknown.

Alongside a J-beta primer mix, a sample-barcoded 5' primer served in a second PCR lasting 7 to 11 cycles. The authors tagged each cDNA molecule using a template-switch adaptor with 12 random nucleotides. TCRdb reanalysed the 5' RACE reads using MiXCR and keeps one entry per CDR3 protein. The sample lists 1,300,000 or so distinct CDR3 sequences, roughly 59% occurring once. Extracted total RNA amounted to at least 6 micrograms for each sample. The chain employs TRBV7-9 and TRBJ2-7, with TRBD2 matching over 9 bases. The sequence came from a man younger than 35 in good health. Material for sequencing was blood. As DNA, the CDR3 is TGTGCCAGCAGCTTAACAAGGGTGACTAGCGGCAGCTCCTACGAGCAGTACTTC. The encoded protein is CASSLTRVTSGSSYEQYF.